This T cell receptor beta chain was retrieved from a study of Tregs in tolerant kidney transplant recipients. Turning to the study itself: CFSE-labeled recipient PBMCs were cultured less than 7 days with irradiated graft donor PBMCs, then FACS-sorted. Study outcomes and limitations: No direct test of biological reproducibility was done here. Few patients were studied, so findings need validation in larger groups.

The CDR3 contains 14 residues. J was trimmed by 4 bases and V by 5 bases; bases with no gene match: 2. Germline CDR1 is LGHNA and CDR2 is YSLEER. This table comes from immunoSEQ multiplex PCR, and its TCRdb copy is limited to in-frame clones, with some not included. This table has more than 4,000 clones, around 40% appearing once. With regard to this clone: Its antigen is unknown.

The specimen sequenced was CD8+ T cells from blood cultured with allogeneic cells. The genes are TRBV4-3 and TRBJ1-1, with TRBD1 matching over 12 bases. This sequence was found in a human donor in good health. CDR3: CASSVGQGATEAFF. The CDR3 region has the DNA TGCGCCAGCAGCGTGGGACAGGGGGCCACTGAAGCTTTCTTT.